One sample yielded the 13 T cell receptor beta chains listed below, sequenced in a study of blood T cell repertoires in COVID-19. Some clones are missing from TCRdb's copy, which holds only in-frame ones; the method was immunoSEQ multiplex PCR. Of around 170,000 clones in the sample, around four fifths were seen once. The specimen was peripheral blood. The receptors come from a woman in her sixties or seventies with acute or convalescent COVID-19.

Here the CDR3 DNA reads TGTGCCAGCAGCTCTACGGGACAGGGACCCGAGCAGTACTTC. It specifies CASSSTGQGPEQYF. This chain links TRBV7-9 with TRBJ2-7, with 9 bases identical to TRBD1. CDR3 length: 14 amino acids. Trimming at V came to 4 bases and at J to 6 bases, leaving 7 bases not matched to a gene. Germline V CDR1 and CDR2: SEHNR, FQNEAQ (reference sequence).

The chain recombines TRBV24-1 with TRBJ2-2; TRBD2 matches at 12 bases. CDR1 and CDR2 (germline): KGHDR, SFDVKD. The V and J ends lost 3 bases and 5 bases, in that order; junction bases with no gene match: 9. This CDR3 spans 18 amino acids. The CDR3 loop is CATSDPPSTSGGTGELFF. The CDR3 nucleotides are TGTGCCACCAGTGATCCCCCCTCGACTAGCGGGGGAACCGGGGAGCTGTTTTTT.

The chain employs TRBV6-5 and TRBJ1-2; perhaps TRBD1 as D (5 bases). Germline CDR1 and CDR2: MNHEY and SVGAGI. Between the trimmed V and J ends, which lost 5 bases and 3 bases, there was a span of 10 bases. The CDR3 has 13 amino acids. The CDR3 nucleotides read TGTGCCAGCAGTAGCGTCAGGGACTATGGCTACACCTTC. Residues: CASSSVRDYGYTF.

The chain uses TRBV7-4 and TRBJ1-5, with 8 bases matching TRBD1. The germline CDR1 and CDR2 sequences are SGHVT and SQSDAQ. Trimming at V came to 4 bases and at J to 2 bases, leaving 7 bases not matched to a gene. This CDR3 region has 16 residues. CDR3 nucleotides: TGTGCCAGCAGCTCAACCGGACAGGGCTGCAATCAGCCCCAGCATTTT. The encoded protein is CASSSTGQGCNQPQHF. The whole variable domain, filled in from reference TRBV7-4 and TRBJ1-5, reads GAGVSQSPRYKVAKRGRDVALRCDSISGHVTLYWYRQTLGQGSEVLTYSQSDAQRDKSGRPSGRFSAERPERSVSTLKIQRTEQGDSAVYLCASSSTGQGCNQPQHFGDGTRLSIL.

The chain links TRBV28 to TRBJ1-5; 8 bases are shared with TRBD1. With 6 bases clipped from V and 6 bases from J, the junction kept 10 bases outside the gene matches. Germline V gene sequence: CDR1 MDHEN, CDR2 SYDVKM. CDR3 length: 15 residues. As DNA, the CDR3 is TGTGCCAGCAGCGGACAGGGCTATGTTGGTCAGCCCCAGCATTTT. Its protein is CASSGQGYVGQPQHF.

This clone occurred once. V is TRBV5-6 and J is TRBJ1-2; no firm D call. Per germline, CDR1 SGHDT and CDR2 YYEEEE. Trimming removed 4 bases at V and 4 bases at J, with 8 bases between. The CDR3 contains 12 residues. CDR3 sequence: CASSVESYGYTF. DNA for the CDR3: TGTGCCAGCAGCGTAGAGAGCTATGGCTACACCTTC.

Comment on this clone: One end of the junction varies from germline; a read error may be responsible. The V and J genes are TRBV28 and TRBJ1-4, with 7 bases matching TRBD1. This CDR3 is built from 15 residues. Germline CDR1 MDHEN, CDR2 SYDVKM. The CDR3 sequence: CASSLRGTAKEKLFF. CDR3 sequence (DNA): TGTGCCAGCAGTTTACGAGGGACAGCTAAAGAAAAACTGTTTTTT. Full variable domain (missing parts from reference TRBV28 and TRBJ1-4): DVKVTQSSRYLVKRTGEKVFLECVQDMDHENMFWYRQDPGLGLRLIYFSYDVKMKEKGDIPEGYSVSREKKERFSLILESASTNQTSMYLCASSLRGTAKEKLFFGSGTQLSVL.

The V gene is TRBV6-1, the J gene TRBJ1-5; D possibly corresponds to TRBD1 (6 bases). This CDR3 has 13 amino acids. Germline CDR1 and CDR2: MNHNS and SASEGT. The V and J ends lost 7 bases and 7 bases respectively, with 14 bases between them. The CDR3 sequence is CASTNRVRQPQHF. CDR3 nucleotide sequence: TGTGCCAGCACCAACAGGGTACGGCAGCCCCAGCATTTT.

The CDR3 spells CASSPQAYEQYF. The CDR3 DNA is TGTGCCAGCAGCCCCCAGGCCTACGAGCAGTACTTC. This chain uses TRBV6-2 or TRBV6-3 with TRBJ2-7; D is uncertain. The germline V gene has CDR1 MNHEY and CDR2 SVGEGT. V lost 6 bases and J 2 bases, leaving 8 bases between the germline ends. This CDR3 spans 12 amino acids.

This clone was detected once. The genes are TRBV29-1 and TRBJ2-2, with 7 bases aligning to TRBD1. The CDR3 consists of 15 residues. Germline loops: CDR1 SQVTM, CDR2 ANQGSEA. J gave up 0 bases and V 7 bases, and 8 bases lay outside the gene matches. CDR3 nucleotide sequence: TGCAGCGCGGGAACGGGACAGACGAACACCGGGGAGCTGTTTTTT. This encodes CSAGTGQTNTGELFF.

This clone has more than one count but fewer than ten. CDR3 sequence: CASSLAGQAGANEKLFF. The CDR3 DNA is TGCGCCAGCAGCTTGGCGGGACAGGCAGGAGCTAATGAAAAACTGTTTTTT. The rearrangement links TRBV5-1 to TRBJ1-4; 8 nucleotides line up with TRBD1. The CDR3 length is 17 residues. Looked up from germline, CDR1 is SGHRS and CDR2 is YFSETQ. Trimming took 0 bases from V and 3 from J; bases not matched to a gene: 7.

The chain is built from TRBV10-3 and TRBJ2-7, with TRBD1 identical over 9 bases. CDR3 length: 13 amino acids. The germline V gene has CDR1 ENHRY and CDR2 SYGVKD. V lost 8 bases to trimming and J lost 3 bases; unmatched junction nucleotides: 5. DNA for the CDR3: TGTGCCATCCGGGACAGGGATATCTACGAGCAGTACTTC. Protein product: CAIRDRDIYEQYF.

This chain uses TRBV6-5 with TRBJ1-3; perhaps TRBD1 as D (5 bases). The CDR3 runs 14 residues. In germline, CDR1 is MNHEY, CDR2 SVGAGI. Trimming cost V 4 bases and J 3 bases, with 10 bases left between them. In nucleotides, the CDR3 is TGTGCCAGCAGTTGGAGGGGTTTTGGAAACACCATATATTTT. This encodes CASSWRGFGNTIYF.